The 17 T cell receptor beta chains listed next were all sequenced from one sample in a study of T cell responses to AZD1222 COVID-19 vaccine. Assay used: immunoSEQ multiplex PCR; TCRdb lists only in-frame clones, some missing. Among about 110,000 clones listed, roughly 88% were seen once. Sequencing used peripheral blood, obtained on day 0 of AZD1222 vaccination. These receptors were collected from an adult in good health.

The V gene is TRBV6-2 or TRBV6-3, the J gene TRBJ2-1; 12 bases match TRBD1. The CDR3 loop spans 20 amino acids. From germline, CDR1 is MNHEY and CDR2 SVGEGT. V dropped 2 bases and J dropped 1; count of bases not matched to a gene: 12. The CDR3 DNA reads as TGTGCCAGCAGTTACGGCCTGTGGGACAGGGGGCGAGGATCCTACAATGAGCAGTTCTTC. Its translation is CASSYGLWDRGRGSYNEQFF.

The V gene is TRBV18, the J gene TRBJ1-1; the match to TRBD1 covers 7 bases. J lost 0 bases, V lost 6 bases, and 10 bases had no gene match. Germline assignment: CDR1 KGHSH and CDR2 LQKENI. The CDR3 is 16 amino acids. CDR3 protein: CASSSTPGQMNTEAFF. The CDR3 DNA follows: TGTGCCAGCTCTTCTACCCCGGGACAGATGAACACTGAAGCTTTCTTT.

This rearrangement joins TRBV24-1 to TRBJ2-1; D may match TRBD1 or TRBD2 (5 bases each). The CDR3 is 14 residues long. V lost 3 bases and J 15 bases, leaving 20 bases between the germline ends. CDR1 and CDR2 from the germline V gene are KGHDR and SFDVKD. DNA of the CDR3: TGTGCCACCAGTGATCAACCCGGGACCAAGGGGTCGTTCTTC. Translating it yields CATSDQPGTKGSFF.

CDR3 loop: CSAIPGGAGQFF. DNA of the CDR3: TGCAGCGCCATCCCTGGGGGGGCTGGGCAGTTCTTC. The chain uses TRBV29-1 and TRBJ2-1, with D possibly matching TRBD2 (7 bases). The V gene's germline CDR1 is SQVTM and CDR2 ANQGSEA. The ends were cut back, 7 bases at V and 12 bases at J, with 19 bases in the middle. This CDR3 comprises 12 residues.

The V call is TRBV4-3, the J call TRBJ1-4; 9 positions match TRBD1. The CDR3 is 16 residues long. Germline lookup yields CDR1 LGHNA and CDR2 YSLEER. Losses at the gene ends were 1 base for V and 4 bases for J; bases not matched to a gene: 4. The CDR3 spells CASSQGGQGFNEKLFF. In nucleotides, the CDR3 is TGCGCCAGCAGCCAAGGAGGACAGGGGTTTAATGAAAAACTGTTTTTT.

Here the CDR3 reads CASSSPGQGSDEQFF. Written as DNA, the CDR3 is TGTGCCAGCAGTTCGCCGGGACAGGGATCCGATGAGCAGTTCTTC. The V gene is TRBV27, the J gene TRBJ2-1, with 9 bases matching TRBD1. Germline loops: CDR1 MNHEY, CDR2 SMNVEV (reference sequence). The CDR3 runs to 15 residues. V dropped 4 bases and J dropped 8; count of bases not matched to a gene: 9.

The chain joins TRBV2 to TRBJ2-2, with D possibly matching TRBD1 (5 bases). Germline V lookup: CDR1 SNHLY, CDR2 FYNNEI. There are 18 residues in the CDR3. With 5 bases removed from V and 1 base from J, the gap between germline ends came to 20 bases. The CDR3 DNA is TGTGCCAGCAGTCGTTTTCGGCGTACAGGCGGGAACACCGGGGAGCTGTTTTTT. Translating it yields CASSRFRRTGGNTGELFF.

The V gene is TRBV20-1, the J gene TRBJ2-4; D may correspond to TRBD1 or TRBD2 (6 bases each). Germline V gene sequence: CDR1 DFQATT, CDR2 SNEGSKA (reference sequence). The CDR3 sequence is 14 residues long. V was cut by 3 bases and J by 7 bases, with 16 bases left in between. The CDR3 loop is CSASLLGGENIQYF. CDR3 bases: TGCAGTGCTAGTCTTTTGGGGGGCGAGAACATTCAGTACTTC.

The CDR3 DNA follows: TGTGCCAGTAGTATCGGCAGTACCGGGGAGCTGTTTTTT. Translation gives CASSIGSTGELFF. The rearrangement joins TRBV19 to TRBJ2-2; D remains unclear. From germline, CDR1 is LNHDA and CDR2 SQIVND (reference sequence). This CDR3 is built from 13 residues. Trimming left V 3 bases short and J 5 bases short, with 7 bases between. Looking up the rest from reference TRBV19 and TRBJ2-2 gives the full variable domain: DGGITQSPKYLFRKEGQNVTLSCEQNLNHDAMYWYRQDPGQGLRLIYYSQIVNDFQKGDIAEGYSVSREKKESFPLTVTSAQKNPTAFYLCASSIGSTGELFFGEGSRLTVL.

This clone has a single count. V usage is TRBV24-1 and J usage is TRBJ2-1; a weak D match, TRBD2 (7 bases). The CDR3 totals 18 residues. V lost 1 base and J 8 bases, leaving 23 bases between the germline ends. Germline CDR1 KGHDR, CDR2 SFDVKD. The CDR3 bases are TGTGCCACCAGTGATTTCCGAGGGGGGGGTCTTATTTTCGATGAGCAGTTCTTC. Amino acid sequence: CATSDFRGGGLIFDEQFF.

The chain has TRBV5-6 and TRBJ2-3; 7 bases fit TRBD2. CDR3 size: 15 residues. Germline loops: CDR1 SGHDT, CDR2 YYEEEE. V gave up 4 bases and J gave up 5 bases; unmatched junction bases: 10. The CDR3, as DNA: TGTGCCAGCAGCACTCTAGCGGAGAGGGGAGATACGCAGTATTTT. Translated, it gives CASSTLAERGDTQYF.

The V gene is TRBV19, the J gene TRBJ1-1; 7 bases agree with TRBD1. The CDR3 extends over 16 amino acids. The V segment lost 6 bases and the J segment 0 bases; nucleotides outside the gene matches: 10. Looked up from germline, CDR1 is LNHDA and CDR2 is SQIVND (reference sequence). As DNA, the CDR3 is TGTGCCAGTAGAACATGGGGGACAGTTCTGAACACTGAAGCTTTCTTT. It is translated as CASRTWGTVLNTEAFF.

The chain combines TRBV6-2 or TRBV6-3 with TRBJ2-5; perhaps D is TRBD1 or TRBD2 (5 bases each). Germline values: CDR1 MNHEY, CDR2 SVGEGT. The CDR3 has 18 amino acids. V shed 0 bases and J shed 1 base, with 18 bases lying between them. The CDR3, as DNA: TGTGCCAGCAGTTACTCCTCGGGGCAGCCTGTCCTCCAAGAGACCCAGTACTTC. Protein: CASSYSSGQPVLQETQYF.

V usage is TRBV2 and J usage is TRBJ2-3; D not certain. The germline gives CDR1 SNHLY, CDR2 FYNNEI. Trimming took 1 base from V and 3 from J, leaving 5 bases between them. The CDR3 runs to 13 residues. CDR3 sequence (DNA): TGTGCCAGCAGTGAAGGCAGAACAGATACGCAGTATTTT. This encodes CASSEGRTDTQYF.

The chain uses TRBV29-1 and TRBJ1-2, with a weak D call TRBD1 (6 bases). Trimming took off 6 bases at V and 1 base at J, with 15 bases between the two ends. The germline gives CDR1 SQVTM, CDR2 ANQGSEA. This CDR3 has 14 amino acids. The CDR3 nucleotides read TGCAGCGTGTCTGGGGCAGGGGATAACTATGGCTACACCTTC. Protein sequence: CSVSGAGDNYGYTF.

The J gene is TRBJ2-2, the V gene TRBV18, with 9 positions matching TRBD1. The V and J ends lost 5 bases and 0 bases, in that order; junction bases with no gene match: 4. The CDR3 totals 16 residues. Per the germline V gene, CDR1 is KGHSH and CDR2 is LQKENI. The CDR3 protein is CASSSDRGANTGELFF. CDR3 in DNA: TGTGCCAGCTCATCCGACAGGGGGGCGAACACCGGGGAGCTGTTTTTT.

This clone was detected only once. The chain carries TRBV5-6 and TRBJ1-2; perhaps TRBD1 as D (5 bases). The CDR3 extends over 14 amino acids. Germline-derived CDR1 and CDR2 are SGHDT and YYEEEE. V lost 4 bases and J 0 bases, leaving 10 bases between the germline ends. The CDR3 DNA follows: TGTGCCAGCAGCAAGGAGGGGTCTAACTATGGCTACACCTTC. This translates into CASSKEGSNYGYTF.